The 6 T cell receptor beta chains listed next were all sequenced from one sample in a study of OX40 agonist ivuxolimab in advanced cancers. Produced via immunoSEQ multiplex PCR; TCRdb's table is partial and in-frame only. The repertoire includes roughly 10,000 clones, approximately 66% of them detected once, and about 27% sits in the top ten. Specimen: CD4+ or CD8+ T cells sorted from blood, collected in a trial of the OX40 agonist ivuxolimab. The receptors originated from an adult with an advanced solid tumor such as melanoma, head and neck, liver or kidney cancer.

This chain connects TRBV4-3 to TRBJ2-7, with D unresolved. Deletions cut 0 bases from V and 10 bases from J, with 13 bases between. CDR1 LGHNA and CDR2 YSLEER come from the germline V gene. The length of the CDR3 is 13 residues. The CDR3 coding sequence is TGCGCCAGCAGCCAAGACAAGGGCAGTGAACAGTACTTC. Translation: CASSQDKGSEQYF.

V usage is TRBV4-3 and J usage is TRBJ1-1, with TRBD1 as a possible D gene (5 bases). The CDR3 is made up of 11 amino acids. The germline V gene has CDR1 LGHNA and CDR2 YSLEER. Trimming removed 4 bases at V and 10 bases at J, with 10 bases between. As DNA, the CDR3 is TGCGCCAGCAGCCCCGGTGGGACAGCTTTCTTT. This codes for CASSPGGTAFF.

This rearrangement joins TRBV15 to TRBJ2-3, with D possibly being TRBD2 (7 bases). This CDR3 spans 16 amino acids. Germline lookup yields CDR1 LNHNV and CDR2 YYDKDF (reference sequence). V lost 0 bases to trimming and J lost 0 bases, with 10 bases between them. The CDR3 is CATSREGGGSTDTQYF. The CDR3 nucleotides are TGTGCCACCAGCAGAGAAGGGGGGGGTAGCACAGATACGCAGTATTTT.

The chain is built from TRBV29-1 and TRBJ2-7; 8 bases map to TRBD2. Looked up from germline, CDR1 is SQVTM and CDR2 is ANQGSEA. Trimming took 5 bases from V and 1 from J; bases not matched to a gene: 4. The CDR3 loop spans 13 amino acids. This CDR3 reads CSVQTSESYEQYF. The CDR3 DNA follows: TGCAGCGTTCAGACTAGCGAATCCTACGAGCAGTACTTC.

J is TRBJ1-5 and V is TRBV27, with D tentatively TRBD1 (5 bases). The ends were cut back, 1 base at V and 4 bases at J, with 14 bases in the middle. This CDR3 is built from 16 residues. Germline V lookup: CDR1 MNHEY, CDR2 SMNVEV (reference sequence). The CDR3: CASSLFSRARNQPQHF. The CDR3 nucleotides are TGTGCCAGCAGTTTATTTTCCAGGGCGCGGAATCAGCCCCAGCATTTT.

The genes are TRBV6-6 and TRBJ2-3; the match to TRBD2 covers 7 bases. The junction had 5 bases not matched to a gene; V was cut back by 0 bases and J by 2 bases. This CDR3 is 16 amino acids long. CDR1 is MNHNY, CDR2 SVGAGI, per germline (reference sequence). The CDR3: CASSYSPAGHTDTQYF. The CDR3, as DNA: TGTGCCAGCAGTTACTCGCCAGCGGGGCACACAGATACGCAGTATTTT.